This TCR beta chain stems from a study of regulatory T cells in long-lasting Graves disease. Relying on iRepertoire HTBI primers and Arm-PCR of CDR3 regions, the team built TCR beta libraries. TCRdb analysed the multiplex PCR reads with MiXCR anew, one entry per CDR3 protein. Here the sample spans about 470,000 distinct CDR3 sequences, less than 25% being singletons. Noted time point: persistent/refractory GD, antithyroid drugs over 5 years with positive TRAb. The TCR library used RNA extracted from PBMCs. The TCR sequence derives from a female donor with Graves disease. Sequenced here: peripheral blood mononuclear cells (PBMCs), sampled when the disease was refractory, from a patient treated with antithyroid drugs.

The CDR3 loop reads CASSATPGTTYTGELFF. The CDR3 DNA follows: TGTGCCAGTAGTGCTACTCCCGGGACTACATACACCGGGGAGCTGTTTTTT. The chain couples TRBV19 to TRBJ2-2; 7 nucleotides match TRBD2. There are 17 residues in the CDR3. V gave up 5 bases and J gave up 3 bases; unmatched junction bases: 12. Germline V gene lookup returns CDR1 LNHDA and CDR2 SQIVND (reference sequence). The full variable domain, completed using reference TRBV19 and TRBJ2-2, is DGGITQSPKYLFRKEGQNVTLSCEQNLNHDAMYWYRQDPGQGLRLIYYSQIVNDFQKGDIAEGYSVSREKKESFPLTVTSAQKNPTAFYLCASSATPGTTYTGELFFGEGSRLTVL.